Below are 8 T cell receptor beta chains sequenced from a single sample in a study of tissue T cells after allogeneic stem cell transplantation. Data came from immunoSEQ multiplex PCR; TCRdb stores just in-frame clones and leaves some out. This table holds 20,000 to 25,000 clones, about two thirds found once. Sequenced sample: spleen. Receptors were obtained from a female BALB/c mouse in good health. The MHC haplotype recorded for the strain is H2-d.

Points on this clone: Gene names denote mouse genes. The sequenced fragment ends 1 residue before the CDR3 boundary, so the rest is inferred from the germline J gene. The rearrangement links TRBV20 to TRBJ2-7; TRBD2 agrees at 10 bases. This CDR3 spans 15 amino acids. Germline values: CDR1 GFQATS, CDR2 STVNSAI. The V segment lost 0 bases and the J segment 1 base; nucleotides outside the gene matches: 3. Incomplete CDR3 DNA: TGTGGTGCTAGGGATGGGGGACTGGGGTCCTATGAACAGTAC. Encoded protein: CGARDGGLGSYEQY. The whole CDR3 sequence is CGARDGGLGSYEQYF.

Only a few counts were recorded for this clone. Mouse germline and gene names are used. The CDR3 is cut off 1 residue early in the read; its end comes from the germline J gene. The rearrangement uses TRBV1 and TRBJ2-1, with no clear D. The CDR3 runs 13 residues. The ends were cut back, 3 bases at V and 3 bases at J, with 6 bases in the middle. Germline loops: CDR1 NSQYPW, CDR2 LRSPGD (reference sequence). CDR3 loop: CTCSARIYAEQFF. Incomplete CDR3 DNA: TGCACCTGCAGTGCTCGGATCTATGCTGAGCAGTTC. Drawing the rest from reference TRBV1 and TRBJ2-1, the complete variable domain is VTLLEQNPRWRLVPRGQAVNLRCILKNSQYPWMSWYQQDLQKQLQWLFTLRSPGDKEVKSLPGADYLATRVTDTELRLQVANMSQGRTLYCTCSARIYAEQFFGPGTRLTVL.

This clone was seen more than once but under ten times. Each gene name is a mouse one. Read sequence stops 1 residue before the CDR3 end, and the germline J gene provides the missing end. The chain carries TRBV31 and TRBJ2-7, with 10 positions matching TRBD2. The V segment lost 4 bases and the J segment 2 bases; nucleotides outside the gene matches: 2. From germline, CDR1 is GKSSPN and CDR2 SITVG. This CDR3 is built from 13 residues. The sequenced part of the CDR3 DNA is TGTGCCTGGATGGGACTGGGGCCCTATGAACAGTAC. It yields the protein CAWMGLGPYEQY. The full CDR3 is CAWMGLGPYEQYF.

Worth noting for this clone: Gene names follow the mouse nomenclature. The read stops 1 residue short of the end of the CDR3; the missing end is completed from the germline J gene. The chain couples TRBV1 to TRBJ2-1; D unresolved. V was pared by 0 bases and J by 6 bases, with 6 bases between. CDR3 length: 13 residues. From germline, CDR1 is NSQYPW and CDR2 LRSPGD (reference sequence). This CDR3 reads CTCSADKAAEQFF. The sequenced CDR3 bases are TGCACCTGCAGTGCAGATAAGGCTGCTGAGCAGTTC. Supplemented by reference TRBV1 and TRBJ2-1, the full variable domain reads VTLLEQNPRWRLVPRGQAVNLRCILKNSQYPWMSWYQQDLQKQLQWLFTLRSPGDKEVKSLPGADYLATRVTDTELRLQVANMSQGRTLYCTCSADKAAEQFFGPGTRLTVL.

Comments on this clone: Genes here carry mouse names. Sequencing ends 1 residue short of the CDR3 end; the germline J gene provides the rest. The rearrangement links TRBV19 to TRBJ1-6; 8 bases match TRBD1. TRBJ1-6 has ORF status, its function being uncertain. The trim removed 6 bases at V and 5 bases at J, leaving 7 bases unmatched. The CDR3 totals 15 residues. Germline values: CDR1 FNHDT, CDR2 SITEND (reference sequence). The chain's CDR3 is CASTLGQGDNSPLYF. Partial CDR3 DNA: TGTGCCAGCACCCTCGGACAGGGCGATAATTCGCCCCTCTAC.

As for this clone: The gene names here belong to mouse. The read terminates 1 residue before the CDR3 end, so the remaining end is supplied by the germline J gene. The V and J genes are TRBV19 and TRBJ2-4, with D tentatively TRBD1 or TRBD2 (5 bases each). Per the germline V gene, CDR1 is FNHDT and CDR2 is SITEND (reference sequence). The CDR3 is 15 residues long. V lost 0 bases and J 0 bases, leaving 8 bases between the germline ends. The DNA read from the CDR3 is TGTGCCAGCAGTATAGGGGGGAATAGTCAAAACACCTTGTAC. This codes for CASSIGGNSQNTLY. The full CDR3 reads CASSIGGNSQNTLYF.

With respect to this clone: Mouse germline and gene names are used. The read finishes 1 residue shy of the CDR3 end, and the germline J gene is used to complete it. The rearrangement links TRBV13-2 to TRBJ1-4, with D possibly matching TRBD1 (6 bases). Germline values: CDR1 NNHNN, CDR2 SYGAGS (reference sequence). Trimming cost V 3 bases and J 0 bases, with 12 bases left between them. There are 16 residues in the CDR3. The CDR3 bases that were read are TGTGCCAGCGGTGCCACCGGGACACTTTCCAACGAAAGATTATTT. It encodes CASGATGTLSNERLF. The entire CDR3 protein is CASGATGTLSNERLFF.

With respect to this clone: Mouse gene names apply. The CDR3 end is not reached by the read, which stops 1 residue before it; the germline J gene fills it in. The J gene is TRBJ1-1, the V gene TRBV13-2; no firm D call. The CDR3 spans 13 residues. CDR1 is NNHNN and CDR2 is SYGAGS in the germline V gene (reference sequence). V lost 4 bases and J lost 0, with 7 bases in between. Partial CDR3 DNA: TGTGCCAGCGGTCCGCGGGCAAACACAGAAGTCTTC. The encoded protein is CASGPRANTEVF. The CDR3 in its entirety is CASGPRANTEVFF.